Following are 27 T cell receptor beta chains from one sample sequenced in a study of T cell repertoires in cytomegalovirus infection. TCRdb processed the reads anew with MiXCR; each CDR3 protein has one entry. The sample contains around 190,000 distinct CDR3 sequences, around 15% of which appear only once. Sequenced sample: PBMCs. These receptors all stem from a human donor in good health (CMV status not recorded). Some clones in this sample may be carry-over from other donors' samples.

The chain employs TRBV29-1 and TRBJ2-1, with a possible D match to TRBD2 (6 bases). Germline V gives CDR1 SQVTM, CDR2 ANQGSEA. This CDR3 contains 12 residues. The V end lost 1 base, the J end lost 8 bases, and 9 bases lay between the germline ends. CDR3 sequence: CSVEGAGHEQFF. Here the CDR3 DNA reads TGCAGCGTTGAAGGTGCGGGGCATGAGCAGTTCTTC.

The genes are TRBV5-4 and TRBJ2-1, with 8 bases that match TRBD2. Germline CDR1 is SGHNT and CDR2 is YYREEE (reference sequence). The CDR3 covers 15 residues. V lost 3 bases to trimming and J lost 6 bases; unmatched junction nucleotides: 8. Here the CDR3 reads CASSSLRGGPNEQFF. The CDR3 nucleotides are TGTGCCAGCAGCTCCCTCCGGGGGGGCCCCAATGAGCAGTTCTTC.

This clonotype has a handful of counts. V usage is TRBV18 and J usage is TRBJ1-2; no reliable D call. Per the germline V gene, CDR1 is KGHSH and CDR2 is LQKENI. Trimming removed 2 bases at V and 2 bases at J, with 9 bases between. CDR3 length equals 14 residues. CDR3: CASSPETLNYGYTF. The CDR3 DNA reads TGTGCCAGCTCACCAGAGACCCTAAACTATGGCTACACCTTC.

This clonotype was picked up many times. The chain uses TRBV15 and TRBJ1-5, with D perhaps TRBD1 (5 bases). V lost 0 bases, J lost 1 base, and 7 bases lay in between. Germline V lookup: CDR1 LNHNV, CDR2 YYDKDF (reference sequence). The CDR3 covers 15 residues. The chain's CDR3 is CATSRDSGSNQPQHF. The CDR3 DNA reads TGTGCCACCAGCAGAGATTCAGGGAGCAATCAGCCCCAGCATTTT.

This clonotype was counted a few times. The rearrangement joins TRBV4-3 to TRBJ1-6; the match to TRBD1 covers 7 bases. V dropped 0 bases and J dropped 10; count of bases not matched to a gene: 6. CDR3 length: 15 residues. CDR1 LGHNA and CDR2 YSLEER come from the germline V gene. CDR3 amino acids: CASSQDEDRRSPLHF. The CDR3 DNA reads TGCGCCAGCAGCCAAGATGAGGACAGGCGGTCACCCCTCCACTTT.

This clonotype has ten or more counts. The V gene is TRBV7-8, the J gene TRBJ2-6; no reliable D call. V was pared by 5 bases and J by 2 bases, with 16 bases between. This CDR3 comprises 17 residues. The V gene's germline CDR1 is SGHVS and CDR2 FQNEAQ. The CDR3 loop reads CASSPRPSRAGANVLTF. The CDR3 DNA follows: TGTGCCAGCAGCCCGCGGCCGTCTAGGGCTGGGGCCAACGTCCTGACTTTC.

This clonotype was detected many times. The chain links TRBV6-2 or TRBV6-3 to TRBJ2-7, with D uncertain. V was shortened by 7 bases and J by 1 base, with 17 bases between the two germline ends. This CDR3 is 15 amino acids long. CDR1 is MNHEY, CDR2 SVGEGT, per germline. CDR3: CASTPSTESSYEQYF. For the CDR3, the DNA is TGTGCCAGCACCCCCTCGACGGAAAGTTCCTACGAGCAGTACTTC.

This clonotype was seen at least ten times. This chain uses TRBV7-2 with TRBJ2-7, with a possible D match to TRBD2 (6 bases). The CDR3 runs 12 residues. Germline V gives CDR1 SGHTA, CDR2 FQGNSA. Trimming took 5 bases from V and 4 from J, leaving 9 bases between them. The CDR3, as DNA: TGTGCCAGCAGCGGGCGGGGTTACGAGCAGTACTTC. It translates to CASSGRGYEQYF.

The rearrangement joins TRBV15 to TRBJ1-2; TRBD1 matches at 8 bases. J gave up 7 bases and V 5 bases, and 6 bases lay outside the gene matches. CDR3 length: 13 residues. Germline CDR1 LNHNV, CDR2 YYDKDF (reference sequence). CDR3 residues: CATSEQGAGGYTF. The CDR3 DNA follows: TGTGCCACCAGCGAGCAGGGGGCAGGTGGCTACACCTTC.

This clonotype was counted many times. The chain links TRBV11-1 to TRBJ2-7; 11 bases fit TRBD1. This CDR3 has 14 residues. Trimming at V came to 5 bases and at J to 6 bases, leaving 6 bases not matched to a gene. CDR1 SGHAT and CDR2 FQDESV come from the germline V gene (reference sequence). CDR3: CASSIRTGGGEQYF. DNA of the CDR3: TGTGCCAGCAGCATTCGGACAGGGGGCGGCGAGCAGTACTTC.

This chain uses TRBV6-5 with TRBJ2-7, with D unclear. This CDR3 contains 13 residues. Trimming took off 0 bases at V and 5 bases at J, with 8 bases between the two ends. The germline V gene encodes CDR1 MNHEY and CDR2 SVGAGI. The CDR3, as DNA: TGTGCCAGCAGTTACTCCGGGTTGAACGAGCAGTACTTC. Translating gives CASSYSGLNEQYF.

The V and J genes are TRBV7-9 and TRBJ2-3; D might be TRBD1 or TRBD2, each matching 5 bases. V was pared by 4 bases and J by 12 bases, with 11 bases between. From germline, CDR1 is SEHNR and CDR2 FQNEAQ (reference sequence). There are 11 residues in the CDR3. CDR3 sequence (DNA): TGTGCCAGCAGCTCTCGGGACCTCCAGTATTTT. Residues: CASSSRDLQYF.

Comment on this clonotype: A read error may account for a junction end that differs from germline. V is TRBV6-2 or TRBV6-3 and J is TRBJ2-7, with D possibly matching TRBD2 (5 bases). The germline gives CDR1 MNHEY, CDR2 SVGEGT. CDR3 length: 14 amino acids. The CDR3 sequence: CASTSEDSRLRLGF. CDR3 sequence (DNA): TGTGCCAGCACCTCCGAGGACTCTCGGCTTCGGCTGGGCTTC.

The J gene is TRBJ1-2, the V gene TRBV6-5, with no clear D. The CDR3 is made up of 14 amino acids. Trimming removed 8 bases at V and 1 base at J, with 14 bases between. The V gene's germline CDR1 is MNHEY and CDR2 SVGAGI. The CDR3 spells CASRFGDFNYGYTF. Here the CDR3 DNA reads TGTGCCAGCCGGTTTGGTGACTTTAACTATGGCTACACCTTC.

The chain carries TRBV18 and TRBJ2-5; unclear D gene. Germline CDR1 is KGHSH and CDR2 is LQKENI. This CDR3 spans 14 amino acids. V gave up 1 base and J gave up 1 base, with 7 bases separating them. In DNA, the CDR3 is TGTGCCAGCTCACCACGGCCGGGCCAAGAGACCCAGTACTTC. This sequence encodes CASSPRPGQETQYF.

On this clonotype: Possible read error: a much larger clone is one base away. J is TRBJ2-1 and V is TRBV28; D is uncertain. Germline V lookup: CDR1 MDHEN, CDR2 SYDVKM. There are 13 residues in the CDR3. CDR3 DNA sequence: TGTGCCACCAGTTCCATGGACCGTAATGAGCAGTTCTTC. Translated: CATSSMDRNEQFF.

Details on this clonotype: Relative to the germline gene, one junction end is altered; a read error may explain this. The chain is built from TRBV13 and TRBJ2-1; D is possibly TRBD1 (6 bases). The CDR3 runs to 16 residues. CDR1 PRHDT and CDR2 FYEKMQ come from the germline V gene (reference sequence). CDR3 protein: CASSSLRGPSYYEQFF. CDR3 coding DNA: TGTGCCAGCAGCTCACTCAGGGGCCCCTCCTACTATGAGCAGTTCTTC.

This clonotype has just a few counts. The J gene is TRBJ1-2, the V gene TRBV28; 8 nucleotides line up with TRBD1. This CDR3 region has 14 residues. V lost 7 bases to trimming and J lost 6 bases; unmatched junction nucleotides: 10. CDR1 and CDR2 (germline): MDHEN, SYDVKM. Here the CDR3 DNA reads TGTGCCAGCAACTCCTTGACAGGGGCGGATGGCTACACCTTC. This sequence encodes CASNSLTGADGYTF.

This chain joins TRBV5-1 and TRBJ2-3; D not certain. The CDR3 sequence is 14 residues long. CDR1 and CDR2 from the germline V gene are SGHRS and YFSETQ. V lost 0 bases and J 4 bases, leaving 9 bases between the germline ends. This CDR3 is CASSLVPRPDTQYF. DNA of the CDR3: TGCGCCAGCAGCTTGGTTCCGAGACCAGATACGCAGTATTTT. The full variable domain, with the rest looked up from reference TRBV5-1 and TRBJ2-3, is KAGVTQTPRYLIKTRGQQVTLSCSPISGHRSVSWYQQTPGQGLQFLFEYFSETQRNKGNFPGRFSGRQFSNSRSEMNVSTLELGDSALYLCASSLVPRPDTQYFGPGTRLTVL.

This clonotype has a handful of counts. The rearrangement uses TRBV20-1 and TRBJ1-1; D ambiguous. The V end was cut by 5 bases, the J end by 5 bases, with 15 bases between. The CDR3 has 13 amino acids. The V gene's germline CDR1 is DFQATT and CDR2 SNEGSKA (reference sequence). The CDR3 region is CSAQVTGRTEAFF. CDR3 DNA: TGCAGTGCTCAGGTCACGGGGAGGACTGAAGCTTTCTTT.

This clonotype was seen many times. The chain joins TRBV7-2 to TRBJ2-1; 9 bases agree with TRBD2. The CDR3 is made up of 16 amino acids. V trimming: 4 bases; J trimming: 5 bases; junction bases outside the gene matches: 9. Germline values: CDR1 SGHTA, CDR2 FQGNSA. CDR3 sequence (DNA): TGTGCCAGCAGCTCACACCGACTAGCGGCAAACAATGAGCAGTTCTTC. This codes for CASSSHRLAANNEQFF.

Many counts were recorded for this clonotype. The V call is TRBV7-8, the J call TRBJ2-7; D not resolved. The V gene's germline CDR1 is SGHVS and CDR2 FQNEAQ. The CDR3 is 14 residues long. Deletions cut 0 bases from V and 4 bases from J, with 10 bases between. The CDR3 DNA is TGTGCCAGCAGCTTAGCCACGGCCGGTTACGAGCAGTACTTC. Amino acid sequence: CASSLATAGYEQYF.

The chain has TRBV7-2 and TRBJ1-2; the D is unclear. CDR3 length: 15 residues. V was shortened by 5 bases and J by 4 bases, with 17 bases between the two germline ends. The V gene's germline CDR1 is SGHTA and CDR2 FQGNSA. As DNA, the CDR3 is TGTGCCAGCAGCCGGGAGGCTGGGGAGGTCTATGGCTACACCTTC. Protein sequence: CASSREAGEVYGYTF.

In the case of this clonotype: This is likely a read error, given that the CDR3 carries no conserved phenylalanine or tryptophan at its end. The DNA is left out, because the CDR3 cannot be placed on it with certainty; the CDR3 is given as TCRdb lists it. The chain joins TRBV7-2 to TRBJ1-3; the D call of TRBD1 is as the table states it, not checked on the DNA. The CDR3 is 15 residues long, ends included. Germline CDR1 SGHTA, CDR2 FQGNSA. The CDR3 loop is CASSLGTVGGNTRYC.

The J gene is TRBJ2-1, the V gene TRBV27; D is unclear. This CDR3 region has 11 residues. CDR1 MNHEY and CDR2 SMNVEV come from the germline V gene (reference sequence). V dropped 3 bases and J dropped 14 bases, with 11 bases sitting between them. CDR3 amino acids: CASSFGHRKFF. The CDR3 DNA follows: TGTGCCAGCAGTTTTGGGCATCGGAAGTTCTTC.

The V and J genes are TRBV5-8 and TRBJ1-1; D not certain. The CDR3 has 13 residues. V shed 0 bases and J shed 5 bases, with 8 bases lying between them. In germline, CDR1 is SGHTS, CDR2 YDEGEE. CDR3 coding DNA: TGTGCCAGCAGCTTGGGGGATTGGACTGAAGCTTTCTTT. Translation gives CASSLGDWTEAFF.

In this sample, this clonotype turned up many times. This CDR3 is CASSFGYNYGYTF. DNA of the CDR3: TGTGCCAGCAGCTTTGGGTACAACTATGGCTACACCTTC. V and J are TRBV7-2 and TRBJ1-2; D is ambiguous. Germline V lookup: CDR1 SGHTA, CDR2 FQGNSA. V lost 3 bases to trimming and J lost 2 bases, with 7 bases between them. The CDR3 totals 13 residues.